This TCR beta chain was observed in a study of blood T cell repertoires in COVID-19. Study-level background: The origin of the acute and convalescent COVID-19 samples was the United States, Italy and Spain. Nucleic acid was either cDNA or gDNA, and it came from T cells, B-cell-depleted T cells, or PBMCs.

Original methodology: Estimates of nucleated cell counts were drawn from the amplification of reference gene primers. Repertoires were generated with immunoSEQ multiplex PCR, while TCRdb's copy carries only in-frame clones and drops some. The V and J calls and clone size are taken from that table; D and trimming were inferred from the DNA. Of more than 75,000 clones in the sample, about 85% were seen once. V was pared by 5 bases and J by 7 bases, with 5 bases of the junction left unmatched. The CDR3 is 12 amino acids. Per the germline V gene, CDR1 is GTSNPN and CDR2 is SVGIG (reference sequence). This sequence joins TRBV30 and TRBJ1-5, with 7 bases identical to TRBD1. The sequencing sample was made of peripheral blood. The TCR comes from a woman aged 70-85 years with acute or convalescent COVID-19. CDR3 sequence: CAWSRQGQPQHF. The CDR3 DNA follows: TGTGCCTGGTCTAGACAGGGACAGCCCCAGCATTTT.